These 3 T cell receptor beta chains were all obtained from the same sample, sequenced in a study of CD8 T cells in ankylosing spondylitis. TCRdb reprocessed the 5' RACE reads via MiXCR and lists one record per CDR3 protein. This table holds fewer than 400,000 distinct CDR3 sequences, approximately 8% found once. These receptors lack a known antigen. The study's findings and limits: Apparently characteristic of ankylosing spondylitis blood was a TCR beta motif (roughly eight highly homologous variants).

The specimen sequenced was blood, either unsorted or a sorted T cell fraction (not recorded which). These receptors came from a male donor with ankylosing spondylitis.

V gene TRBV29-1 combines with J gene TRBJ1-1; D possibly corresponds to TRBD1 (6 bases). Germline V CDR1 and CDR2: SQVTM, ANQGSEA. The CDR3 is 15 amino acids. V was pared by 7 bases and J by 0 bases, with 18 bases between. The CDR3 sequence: CSGDSWGQVNTEAFF. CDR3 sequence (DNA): TGCAGCGGCGACTCCTGGGGGCAAGTGAACACTGAAGCTTTCTTT.

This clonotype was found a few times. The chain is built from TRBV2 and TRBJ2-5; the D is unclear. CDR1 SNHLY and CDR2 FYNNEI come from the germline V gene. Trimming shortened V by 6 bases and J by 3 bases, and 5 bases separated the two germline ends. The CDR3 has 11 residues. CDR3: CASRAEETQYF. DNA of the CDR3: TGTGCCAGCAGGGCGGAAGAGACCCAGTACTTC.

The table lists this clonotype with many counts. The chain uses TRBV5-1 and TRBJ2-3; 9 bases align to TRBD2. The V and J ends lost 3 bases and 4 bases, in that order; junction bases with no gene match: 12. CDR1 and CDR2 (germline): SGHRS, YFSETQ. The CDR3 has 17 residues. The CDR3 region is CASSWKELAGLADTQYF. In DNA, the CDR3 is TGCGCCAGCAGCTGGAAGGAGCTAGCGGGGTTGGCAGATACGCAGTATTTT.